These T cell receptor beta chains were read from a single sample in a study of CD8+ T cells in alopecia areata. Some clones are missing from TCRdb's copy, which holds only in-frame ones; the method was immunoSEQ multiplex PCR. The sample contains 200,000 to 250,000 clones, over 60% of which appear only once. This specimen consisted of CD4+ T cells sorted from blood, obtained at week 4, from a patient treated with tofacitinib. These receptors all come from a human donor with alopecia areata. The CDR3 runs from the conserved cysteine through the conserved F or W. A D gene is named only where the DNA matches it firmly. Clone size is not always given. Where it is, it says once, few, many or a class for expanded clones.

length: 15; D: -; size: -; V: TRBV9; J: TRBJ2-1; CDR3: CASAPRSSSWNEQFF; DNA: TGTGCCAGCGCACCTAGATCTTCCTCTTGGAATGAGCAGTTCTTC
length: 13; D: -; size: -; V: TRBV19; J: TRBJ2-7; CDR3: CASREGGRYEQYF; DNA: TGTGCCAGTAGGGAAGGGGGTCGCTACGAGCAGTACTTC
length: 12; D: -; size: -; V: TRBV7-3; J: TRBJ1-6; CDR3: CASSQYNSPLHF; DNA: TGTGCCAGCAGTCAATATAATTCACCCCTCCACTTT
length: 15; D: -; size: few; V: TRBV9; J: TRBJ2-5; CDR3: CASSVGRLAQETQYF; DNA: TGTGCCAGCAGCGTAGGGCGATTGGCCCAAGAGACCCAGTACTTC
length: 13; D: -; size: -; V: TRBV29-1; J: TRBJ1-1; CDR3: CSVERVLEGGAFF; DNA: TGCAGCGTTGAAAGGGTACTCGAGGGTGGCGCTTTCTTT
length: 15; D: TRBD1; size: -; V: TRBV7-7; J: TRBJ2-1; CDR3: CASSLGDRGYNEQFF; DNA: TGTGCTAGCAGCTTAGGGGACAGGGGCTACAATGAGCAGTTCTTC
length: 13; D: -; size: few; V: TRBV7-9; J: TRBJ1-2; CDR3: CASSITGNYGYTF; DNA: TGTGCCAGCAGCATAACAGGGAACTATGGCTACACCTTC
length: 16; D: TRBD2; size: -; V: TRBV9; J: TRBJ2-1; CDR3: CASSVGWASGGIGQFF; DNA: TGTGCCAGCAGCGTAGGATGGGCTAGCGGGGGAATCGGGCAGTTCTTC
length: 14; D: -; size: -; V: TRBV25-1; J: TRBJ1-2; CDR3: CASSESPSTGGYTF; DNA: TGTGCCAGCAGTGAGTCCCCGTCCACCGGCGGCTACACCTTC
length: 14; D: -; size: -; V: TRBV7-2; J: TRBJ1-1; CDR3: CASSLSVAGTEAFF; DNA: TGTGCCAGCAGCTTAAGTGTGGCCGGGACTGAAGCTTTCTTT
length: 14; D: -; size: -; V: TRBV28; J: TRBJ2-5; CDR3: CASARPQGGETQYF; DNA: TGTGCCAGCGCCCGGCCACAGGGTGGAGAGACCCAGTACTTC
length: 14; D: -; size: -; V: TRBV5-4; J: TRBJ2-1; CDR3: CASSLQASYNEQFF; DNA: TGTGCCAGCAGCTTACAGGCAAGCTACAATGAGCAGTTCTTC
length: 15; D: TRBD2; size: once; V: TRBV30; J: TRBJ2-1; CDR3: CAWSGLAGGLNEQFF; DNA: TGTGCCTGGAGTGGACTAGCGGGGGGCCTCAATGAGCAGTTCTTC
length: 18; D: -; size: -; V: TRBV11-2; J: TRBJ1-1; CDR3: CASSQPPDRISSNTEAFF; DNA: TGTGCCAGCAGCCAACCCCCCGACAGAATCTCCTCAAACACTGAAGCTTTCTTT
length: 13; D: -; size: -; V: TRBV7-2; J: TRBJ2-5; CDR3: CASSLDLVGTQYF; DNA: TGTGCCAGCAGCTTAGACTTAGTCGGGACCCAGTACTTC
length: 11; D: -; size: few; V: TRBV29-1; J: TRBJ2-5; CDR3: CSVGEQETQYF; DNA: TGCAGCGTGGGGGAACAAGAGACCCAGTACTTC
length: 15; D: TRBD2; size: -; V: TRBV19; J: TRBJ2-3; CDR3: CASRPLAGGTDTQYF; DNA: TGTGCCAGTAGGCCCTTAGCGGGGGGCACAGATACGCAGTATTTT
length: 19; D: TRBD1; size: -; V: TRBV23-1; J: TRBJ1-6; CDR3: CASSLTGYPPTGKNSPLHF; DNA: TGCGCCAGCAGTCTTACCGGTTACCCTCCGACAGGGAAGAATTCACCCCTCCACTTT
length: 11; D: -; size: -; V: TRBV29-1; J: TRBJ2-5; CDR3: CSHSTGETQYF; DNA: TGCAGTCACTCGACGGGGGAGACCCAGTACTTC
length: 13; D: -; size: once; V: TRBV29-1; J: TRBJ2-1; CDR3: CSVTGYSYNEQFF; DNA: TGCAGCGTCACAGGGTATTCCTACAATGAGCAGTTCTTC
length: 14; D: TRBD1; size: -; V: TRBV29-1; J: TRBJ1-2; CDR3: CSVEPRDRRWSYTF; DNA: TGCAGCGTTGAACCACGGGACAGGAGATGGAGCTACACCTTC
length: 13; D: -; size: -; V: TRBV6-5; J: TRBJ1-2; CDR3: CASSYSANYGYTF; DNA: TGTGCCAGCAGTTACTCGGCCAACTATGGCTACACCTTC
length: 12; D: -; size: -; V: TRBV27; J: TRBJ2-3; CDR3: CASSLSGDTQYF; DNA: TGTGCCAGCAGTTTATCGGGAGATACGCAGTATTTT
length: 13; D: TRBD1; size: -; V: TRBV30; J: TRBJ1-5; CDR3: CAWSVRDSQPQHF; DNA: TGTGCCTGGAGTGTAAGGGACAGTCAGCCCCAGCATTTT
length: 14; D: -; size: -; V: TRBV7-9; J: TRBJ1-3; CDR3: CASSSRGSGNTIYF; DNA: TGTGCCAGCAGCTCCCGTGGCTCTGGAAACACCATATATTTT
length: 15; D: -; size: -; V: TRBV4-1; J: TRBJ2-7; CDR3: CASSQVGTATYEQYF; DNA: TGCGCCAGCAGCCAAGTTGGGACGGCAACCTACGAGCAGTACTTC
length: 17; D: -; size: once; V: TRBV4-1; J: TRBJ1-6; CDR3: CASSQDASIDYNSPLHF; DNA: TGCGCCAGCAGCCAAGACGCCAGTATCGACTATAATTCACCCCTCCACTTT
length: 15; D: -; size: -; V: TRBV5-1; J: TRBJ2-7; CDR3: CASSPGTPSSYEQYF; DNA: TGCGCCAGCAGCCCCGGGACACCGAGCTCCTACGAGCAGTACTTC
length: 16; D: -; size: -; V: TRBV2; J: TRBJ2-4; CDR3: CARRRLPGSAKNIQYF; DNA: TGTGCCCGCCGACGGTTACCAGGGTCTGCCAAAAACATTCAGTACTTC
length: 13; D: TRBD1; size: -; V: TRBV29-1; J: TRBJ1-1; CDR3: CSVDRGLGTEAFF; DNA: TGCAGCGTTGACAGGGGGCTAGGAACTGAAGCTTTCTTT
length: 14; D: TRBD1; size: -; V: TRBV19; J: TRBJ1-5; CDR3: CASTLGTGGQPQHF; DNA: TGTGCCAGTACCCTTGGGACAGGCGGGCAGCCCCAGCATTTT
length: 13; D: TRBD1; size: once; V: TRBV29-1; J: TRBJ1-4; CDR3: CSAHRGSGEKLFF; DNA: TGCAGCGCCCACAGGGGATCGGGCGAAAAACTGTTTTTT
length: 14; D: -; size: -; V: TRBV5-1; J: TRBJ2-2; CDR3: CASSLPTNSGELFF; DNA: TGCGCCAGCAGCTTGCCTACTAATTCCGGGGAGCTGTTTTTT
length: 16; D: TRBD1; size: -; V: TRBV18; J: TRBJ2-5; CDR3: CASSPLSGQGQETQYF; DNA: TGTGCCAGCTCACCATTATCGGGACAGGGACAAGAGACCCAGTACTTC
length: 14; D: -; size: -; V: TRBV29-1; J: TRBJ2-3; CDR3: CSVEGGIPTDTQYF; DNA: TGCAGCGTCGAGGGGGGGATTCCCACAGATACGCAGTATTTT
length: 13; D: -; size: -; V: TRBV30; J: TRBJ2-1; CDR3: CARGRSSYNEQFF; DNA: TGTGCCCGAGGGAGGAGCTCCTACAATGAGCAGTTCTTC
length: 13; D: -; size: -; V: TRBV6-1; J: TRBJ1-2; CDR3: CASSDPVERLYTF; DNA: TGTGCCAGCAGTGATCCAGTTGAAAGACTGTACACCTTC
length: 20; D: TRBD2; size: few; V: TRBV7-8; J: TRBJ2-5; CDR3: CASSLGRLGLAGGRQETQYF; DNA: TGTGCCAGCAGCTTAGGGAGACTCGGACTAGCGGGGGGGCGGCAAGAGACCCAGTACTTC
length: 11; D: -; size: -; V: TRBV7-8; J: TRBJ2-3; CDR3: CASSSTDTQYF; DNA: TGTGCCAGCAGCAGCACAGATACGCAGTATTTT
length: 15; D: -; size: -; V: TRBV7-9; J: TRBJ1-2; CDR3: CASSLVSTSGGGYTF; DNA: TGTGCCAGCAGCTTAGTCTCTACAAGCGGAGGCGGCTACACCTTC
length: 14; D: -; size: -; V: TRBV5-4; J: TRBJ1-6; CDR3: CASSPQGVNSPLHF; DNA: TGTGCCAGCAGCCCACAAGGGGTGAATTCACCCCTCCACTTT
length: 13; D: -; size: -; V: TRBV5-1; J: TRBJ2-3; CDR3: CASRPEIGDTQYF; DNA: TGCGCCAGCAGACCTGAGATAGGGGATACGCAGTATTTT
length: 12; D: -; size: few; V: TRBV27; J: TRBJ2-3; CDR3: CASSRGTDTQYF; DNA: TGTGCCAGCAGTAGGGGCACAGATACGCAGTATTTT
length: 13; D: -; size: few; V: TRBV6-5; J: TRBJ1-5; CDR3: CASRTGSNQPQHF; DNA: TGTGCCAGCCGTACGGGTAGCAATCAGCCCCAGCATTTT